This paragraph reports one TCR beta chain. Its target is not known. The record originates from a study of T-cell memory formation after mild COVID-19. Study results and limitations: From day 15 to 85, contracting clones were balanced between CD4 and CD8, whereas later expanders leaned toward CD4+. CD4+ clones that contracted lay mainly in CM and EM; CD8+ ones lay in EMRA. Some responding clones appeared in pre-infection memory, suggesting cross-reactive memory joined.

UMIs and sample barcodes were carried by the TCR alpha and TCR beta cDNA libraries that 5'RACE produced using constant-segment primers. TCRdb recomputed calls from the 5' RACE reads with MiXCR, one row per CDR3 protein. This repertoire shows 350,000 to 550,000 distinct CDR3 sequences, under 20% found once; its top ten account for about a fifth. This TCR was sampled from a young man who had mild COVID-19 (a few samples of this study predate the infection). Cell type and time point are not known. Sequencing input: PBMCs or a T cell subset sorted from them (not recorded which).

The CDR3: CASSSPGQGSNQPQHF. CDR3 DNA: TGTGCCAGCAGCTCCCCGGGACAGGGTAGCAATCAGCCCCAGCATTTT. This chain uses TRBV7-9 with TRBJ1-5; 9 bases match TRBD1. The CDR3 runs to 16 residues. Losses at the gene ends were 4 bases for V and 0 bases for J; bases not matched to a gene: 4. Germline V gene sequence: CDR1 SEHNR, CDR2 FQNEAQ (reference sequence).